This record looks at one T cell receptor beta chain sequence and its context. The target antigen is unknown. Germline assignment: CDR1 MGHDK and CDR2 SYGVNS. The CDR3 loop spans 15 amino acids. V dropped 1 base and J dropped 2 bases, with 8 bases sitting between them. Repertoires were generated with immunoSEQ multiplex PCR, while TCRdb's copy carries only in-frame clones and drops some. The sample lists 65,000 to 95,000 clones, about four fifths occurring once. The data stem from a study of OX40 agonist ivuxolimab in advanced cancers. For the study at large: Participants could have had prior anti-PD-1, anti-PD-L1 or anti-CTLA-4 therapy, and less than 45% had some. Notes on the study in general: Determination of antigen specificity was not performed for the expanded peripheral T cells.

Source: CD4+ or CD8+ T cells sorted from blood, taken in a trial of the OX40 agonist ivuxolimab. The sequence came from an adult with an advanced solid tumor such as melanoma, head and neck, liver or kidney cancer. The rearrangement uses TRBV25-1 and TRBJ2-2; D is undetermined. CDR3 region: CASSESSLNTGELFF. Here the CDR3 DNA reads TGTGCCAGCAGTGAATCGTCACTCAACACCGGGGAGCTGTTTTTT.